This T cell receptor (beta chain) was sequenced during a study of cytomegalovirus exposure and HLA in healthy donors. Findings and limits, study-wide: What a later analysis reportedly showed was that an Asian-associated ancestry cluster had fewer N-insertions than the 666-donor mean. Association with HLA alleles at 0.05 false discovery rate was found for 17,000 or so TCR beta sequences in a later analysis. Most of the TCR beta V segments (in an earlier analysis) were productive either about 87% or about 30% of the time. Common viral pathogens seemed, in a later analysis, to connect with several of the most significant clusters.

Primers included in the PCR were 60 Vbeta and 13 Jbeta primers. Only in-frame clones appear in the TCRdb table, and some are missing; sequencing was by immunoSEQ multiplex PCR. In the table there are around 180,000 clones, more than 75% of which are singletons. The length of the CDR3 is 20 residues. V was clipped by 6 bases and J by 0 bases; unmatched bases: 19. CDR1 and CDR2 (germline): ENHRY, SYGVKD. About this clone itself: Antigen specificity is unknown.

This sequence joins TRBV10-3 and TRBJ1-1, with 10 nucleotides matching TRBD1. The receptor was derived from a woman under 30 in good health and CMV-seronegative. The sample consisted of PBMCs. CDR3 nucleotides: TGTGCCATCAGGGCTTCCGGGACAGGGGTTCGGAACAGGGTGAACACTGAAGCTTTCTTT. Protein: CAIRASGTGVRNRVNTEAFF.